The 19 T cell receptor beta chains presented below share a single source sample, sequenced in a study of early T cells in non-severe SARS-CoV-2 infection. Using its own MiXCR run on the 5' RACE reads, TCRdb lists one record per CDR3 protein. The repertoire holds roughly 48,000 distinct CDR3 sequences, with about 4% as singletons. The sample taken for sequencing was whole blood. All receptors come from an adult who was a healthcare worker with PCR-confirmed SARS-CoV-2 infection or an uninfected control (not recorded which).

This clonotype was counted a few times. The chain uses TRBV11-2 and TRBJ1-3; D perhaps matches TRBD1 (5 bases). Between the trimmed V and J ends, which lost 6 bases and 4 bases, there was a span of 16 bases. The length of the CDR3 is 15 residues. The germline CDR1 and CDR2 sequences are SGHAT and FQNNGV. CDR3 bases: TGTGCCAGCAGTTTCGGGGCAGTGGAAGGAAACACCATATATTTT. Its protein is CASSFGAVEGNTIYF.

This clonotype was seen many times. The DNA for the CDR3 is TGTGCCAGCAGTGAATCTGGAGGTATTAACGAGCAGTACTTC. Translation: CASSESGGINEQYF. V usage is TRBV25-1 and J usage is TRBJ2-7; D may be TRBD2 (5 bases). V lost 1 base and J lost 5, with 12 bases in between. The CDR3 consists of 14 residues. Germline V CDR1 and CDR2: MGHDK, SYGVNS.

Ten or more counts support this clonotype. The chain has TRBV2 and TRBJ2-4; 7 nucleotides align to TRBD1. The V gene end was trimmed by 7 bases and the J gene end by 6 bases; junction bases not matched to a gene: 6. Germline CDR1 reads SNHLY; CDR2 reads FYNNEI. The CDR3 totals 13 residues. For the CDR3, the DNA is TGTGCCAGCAATCGGGACAGTGGAAACATTCAGTACTTC. Its translation is CASNRDSGNIQYF.

The chain recombines TRBV9 with TRBJ2-7; 9 nucleotides agree with TRBD2. This CDR3 has 15 residues. Per germline, CDR1 SGDLS and CDR2 YYNGEE. The V and J ends lost 4 bases and 3 bases, in that order; junction bases with no gene match: 8. The CDR3 DNA sequence: TGTGCCAGCAGCCCTCAGGCGACTAGCGGCTACGAGCAGTACTTC. This translates into CASSPQATSGYEQYF.

This clonotype was counted between two and nine times. The chain carries TRBV4-1 and TRBJ2-3, with 8 bases identical to TRBD1. CDR1 and CDR2 (germline): MGHRA, YSYEKL. Trimming at V came to 3 bases and at J to 8 bases, leaving 19 bases not matched to a gene. This CDR3 comprises 18 residues. The CDR3 here is CASSQALRQGTLWGTQYF. In nucleotides, the CDR3 is TGCGCCAGCAGCCAGGCCCTTCGACAGGGGACGTTGTGGGGTACGCAGTATTTT.

The V and J genes are TRBV7-2 and TRBJ2-3; D might be TRBD2 (6 bases). Between the trimmed V and J ends, which lost 4 bases and 2 bases, there was a span of 10 bases. The CDR3 consists of 14 residues. The germline CDR1 and CDR2 sequences are SGHTA and FQGNSA. The chain's CDR3 is CASSSGLITDTQYF. The CDR3 bases are TGTGCCAGCAGCTCCGGACTAATCACAGATACGCAGTATTTT.

This clonotype appeared many times. This rearrangement joins TRBV7-9 to TRBJ2-2; D unresolved. V gave up 1 base and J gave up 5 bases, with 2 bases separating them. The CDR3 covers 12 residues. Germline CDR1 SEHNR, CDR2 FQNEAQ (reference sequence). The CDR3 region is CASSLGTGELFF. As DNA, the CDR3 is TGTGCCAGCAGCTTAGGGACCGGGGAGCTGTTTTTT.

In its sample, this clonotype was seen many times. J is TRBJ2-7 and V is TRBV4-2, with 7 bases fitting TRBD2. Trimming at V came to 4 bases and at J to 2 bases, leaving 11 bases not matched to a gene. CDR1 and CDR2 from the germline V gene are LGHNA and YNFKEQ. The CDR3 has 16 amino acids. This CDR3 is CASSLFGGRTPYEQYF. The CDR3 nucleotides are TGTGCCAGCAGCCTGTTCGGCGGGAGAACCCCCTACGAGCAGTACTTC.

This clonotype was detected a few times. The chain is built from TRBV2 and TRBJ1-4; tentatively, D is TRBD1 (5 bases). Germline CDR1 SNHLY, CDR2 FYNNEI. The CDR3 is 14 amino acids. Deletions cut 5 bases from V and 5 bases from J, with 12 bases between. CDR3 sequence (DNA): TGTGCCAGCAGTCTGGGACCGAACAATGAAAAACTGTTTTTT. This translates into CASSLGPNNEKLFF.

This clonotype was observed at least ten times. The chain carries TRBV20-1 and TRBJ2-1, with D maybe TRBD2 (5 bases). The CDR3 runs to 18 residues. The germline V and J ends were trimmed by 0 bases and 1 base, with 19 bases remaining between them. Germline V gene sequence: CDR1 DFQATT, CDR2 SNEGSKA (reference sequence). The CDR3 bases are TGCAGTGCTAGAGATCCGGGCGGTTGGGCGGGTTCCTACAATGAGCAGTTCTTC. This gives the protein CSARDPGGWAGSYNEQFF.

A word on this clonotype: This could be a read error, since a much larger clone is one nucleotide away. The chain couples TRBV29-1 to TRBJ1-2; D gene ambiguous. The CDR3 covers 11 residues. With 3 bases removed from V and 6 bases from J, the gap between germline ends came to 8 bases. Germline V lookup: CDR1 SQVTM, CDR2 ANQGSEA. The CDR3 DNA reads TGCAGCGTTGAGGCCGAGGATGGCTACACCTTC. Translation gives CSVEAEDGYTF.

This clonotype was picked up many times. The CDR3 here is CASSPGLGDLGGYTF. DNA for the CDR3: TGTGCCAGCAGCCCAGGCCTGGGTGACCTTGGCGGCTACACCTTC. V usage is TRBV9 and J usage is TRBJ1-2, with D hard to call. V gave up 4 bases and J gave up 8 bases, with 21 bases separating them. CDR3 length: 15 amino acids. Germline V lookup: CDR1 SGDLS, CDR2 YYNGEE.

This clonotype was observed many times. The gene calls are TRBV30 and TRBJ1-1, with 7 positions matching TRBD1. Germline-derived CDR1 and CDR2 are GTSNPN and SVGIG (reference sequence). The CDR3 consists of 14 residues. V shed 3 bases, J shed 3 bases, and the junction held 7 bases outside the gene matches. For the CDR3, the DNA is TGTGCCTGGAGGGGGGACAGCAGTTACACTGAAGCTTTCTTT. It translates to CAWRGDSSYTEAFF. Based on the CDR3 plus reference TRBV30 and TRBJ1-1, the full variable domain is SQTIHQWPATLVQPVGSPLSLECTVEGTSNPNLYWYRQAAGRGLQLLFYSVGIGQISSEVPQNLSASRPQDRQFILSSKKLLLSDSGFYLCAWRGDSSYTEAFFGQGTRLTVV.

This clonotype was counted ten times or more. The chain recombines TRBV7-9 with TRBJ2-1; D is possibly TRBD1 (6 bases). This CDR3 is built from 17 residues. CDR1 is SEHNR, CDR2 FQNEAQ, per germline (reference sequence). V dropped 5 bases and J dropped 0 bases, with 17 bases sitting between them. The CDR3 region has the DNA TGTGCCAGCAGCCCTGATACAGGGAGAACCTCCTACAATGAGCAGTTCTTC. Encoded protein: CASSPDTGRTSYNEQFF.

This clonotype was seen many times. The chain couples TRBV7-2 to TRBJ2-7; 7 bases are shared with TRBD1. Germline V lookup: CDR1 SGHTA, CDR2 FQGNSA. CDR3 length: 14 residues. V was clipped by 1 base and J by 3 bases; unmatched bases: 3. The CDR3 DNA reads TGTGCCAGCAGCTTAGGGCGACAGGGCTACGAGCAGTACTTC. Encoded protein: CASSLGRQGYEQYF.

This clonotype was seen many times. The V and J genes are TRBV6-2 or TRBV6-3 and TRBJ2-7; either TRBD1 or TRBD2 may supply D (5 bases each). The CDR3 is 14 residues long. Germline-derived CDR1 and CDR2 are MNHEY and SVGEGT. V gave up 5 bases and J gave up 0 bases, with 11 bases separating them. This CDR3 reads CASSPGPGSYEQYF. CDR3 DNA: TGTGCCAGCAGTCCGGGACCCGGCTCCTACGAGCAGTACTTC.

The sample holds many counts of this clonotype. V gene TRBV5-1 combines with J gene TRBJ2-3; 8 nucleotides agree with TRBD1. CDR1 and CDR2 from the germline V gene are SGHRS and YFSETQ. Trimming removed 1 base from V and 0 bases from J; junction bases left unmatched: 1. This CDR3 region has 15 residues. CDR3 coding DNA: TGCGCCAGCAGCTTGCAGGGGGCTAGCACAGATACGCAGTATTTT. Its protein is CASSLQGASTDTQYF.

This clonotype was recorded at least ten times. The chain links TRBV7-2 to TRBJ1-4; 7 bases line up with TRBD1. CDR1 and CDR2 (germline): SGHTA, FQGNSA. V shed 1 base and J 8 bases; nucleotides not matched to a gene: 10. The CDR3 length is 16 residues. CDR3: CASSLGRGRGREKLFF. The CDR3 coding sequence is TGTGCCAGCAGCTTAGGCCGTGGAAGGGGGCGAGAAAAACTGTTTTTT.

This clonotype was counted only a few times. This rearrangement joins TRBV7-9 to TRBJ2-3, with 9 bases that match TRBD1. The CDR3 is 15 amino acids. The germline V gene encodes CDR1 SEHNR and CDR2 FQNEAQ (reference sequence). J gave up 3 bases and V 1 base, and 2 bases lay outside the gene matches. The CDR3 sequence is CASSLEGQGTDTQYF. Written as DNA, the CDR3 is TGTGCCAGCAGCTTAGAGGGACAGGGTACAGATACGCAGTATTTT. The entire variable domain, with the rest obtained from reference TRBV7-9 and TRBJ2-3, is as follows: DTGVSQNPRHKITKRGQNVTFRCDPISEHNRLYWYRQTLGQGPEFLTYFQNEAQLEKSRLLSDRFSAERPKGSFSTLEIQRTEQGDSAMYLCASSLEGQGTDTQYFGPGTRLTVL.